These 9 T cell receptor beta chains came from one sample sequenced in a study of OX40 agonist ivuxolimab in advanced cancers. Generated by immunoSEQ multiplex PCR, the TCRdb table keeps only in-frame clones and is missing some. The sample shows under 80,000 clones, roughly 90% of them seen only once. The material was CD4+ or CD8+ T cells sorted from blood, obtained in a trial of the OX40 agonist ivuxolimab. Receptors originate from an adult with an advanced solid tumor such as melanoma, head and neck, liver or kidney cancer.

This chain links TRBV11-2 with TRBJ2-1; 9 bases are shared with TRBD1. The CDR3 is made up of 14 amino acids. From germline, CDR1 is SGHAT and CDR2 FQNNGV. With 5 bases clipped from V and 13 bases from J, the junction kept 12 bases outside the gene matches. The CDR3 region is CASSQAPRQGVQFF. The CDR3 nucleotides read TGTGCCAGCAGCCAGGCTCCCAGACAGGGGGTTCAGTTCTTC.

The genes are TRBV9 and TRBJ2-3; no clear D gene. Germline loops: CDR1 SGDLS, CDR2 YYNGEE. V was shortened by 0 bases and J by 4 bases, with 9 bases between the two germline ends. CDR3 length: 14 residues. The chain's CDR3 is CASSVGLLADTQYF. CDR3 nucleotides: TGTGCCAGCAGCGTAGGTCTGTTGGCAGATACGCAGTATTTT.

The sample holds one count of this clone. The rearrangement links TRBV28 to TRBJ2-1; a weak D match, TRBD2 (5 bases). CDR1 is MDHEN and CDR2 is SYDVKM in the germline V gene. Trimming pared 6 bases from V and 6 bases from J, leaving 18 bases between. This CDR3 is built from 15 residues. The CDR3: CASSPTRVVRNEQFF. Here the CDR3 DNA reads TGTGCCAGCAGCCCTACTAGGGTGGTCCGCAATGAGCAGTTCTTC.

The chain employs TRBV11-2 and TRBJ2-1, with D unclear. The CDR3 contains 11 residues. Trimming took 3 bases from V and 6 from J, leaving 3 bases between them. From germline, CDR1 is SGHAT and CDR2 FQNNGV. The DNA of the CDR3 is TGTGCCAGCAGCTTGAGCAATGAGCAGTTCTTC. Translated, it gives CASSLSNEQFF.

This chain links TRBV5-1 with TRBJ1-4, with TRBD1 matching 9 bases. Germline CDR1 and CDR2: SGHRS and YFSETQ. The CDR3 runs to 14 residues. Germline trimming cut 4 bases from V and 5 bases from J; bases unmatched to any gene: 3. Here the CDR3 DNA reads TGCGCCAGCAGCACCGGGACAGGGAATGAAAAACTGTTTTTT. Amino acid sequence: CASSTGTGNEKLFF.

The rearrangement links TRBV9 to TRBJ2-7; perhaps D is TRBD1 or TRBD2 (5 bases each). With 0 bases removed from V and 6 bases from J, the gap between germline ends came to 13 bases. In germline, CDR1 is SGDLS, CDR2 YYNGEE. CDR3 length equals 14 residues. In nucleotides, the CDR3 is TGTGCCAGCAGCGTAGGGGACCCTGGGGGCGAGCAGTACTTC. It translates to CASSVGDPGGEQYF.

CDR3 protein: CASSLSEVNTDTQYF. DNA for the CDR3: TGCGCCAGCAGCCTTTCGGAAGTGAACACAGATACGCAGTATTTT. The genes are TRBV5-1 and TRBJ2-3; no reliable D call. V was cut by 4 bases and J by 2 bases, with 14 bases left in between. Germline CDR1 is SGHRS and CDR2 is YFSETQ. The CDR3 length is 15 residues.

This chain connects TRBV5-1 to TRBJ2-1; 7 positions agree with TRBD2. CDR3 size: 14 residues. Germline V gene lookup returns CDR1 SGHRS and CDR2 YFSETQ. The ends lost 5 bases at V and 5 bases at J; junction bases unmatched: 7. The CDR3 sequence: CASSRRGVDNEQFF. The CDR3 nucleotides are TGCGCCAGCAGTCGACGGGGGGTTGACAATGAGCAGTTCTTC.

The chain combines TRBV6-6 with TRBJ2-7; D might be TRBD1 (6 bases). The V gene's germline CDR1 is MNHNY and CDR2 SVGAGI (reference sequence). The CDR3 is made up of 14 amino acids. V lost 4 bases and J lost 4, with 14 bases in between. CDR3 sequence reads: CASSSPPDRYEQYF. CDR3 coding DNA: TGTGCCAGCAGTTCCCCTCCGGACAGATACGAGCAGTACTTC.